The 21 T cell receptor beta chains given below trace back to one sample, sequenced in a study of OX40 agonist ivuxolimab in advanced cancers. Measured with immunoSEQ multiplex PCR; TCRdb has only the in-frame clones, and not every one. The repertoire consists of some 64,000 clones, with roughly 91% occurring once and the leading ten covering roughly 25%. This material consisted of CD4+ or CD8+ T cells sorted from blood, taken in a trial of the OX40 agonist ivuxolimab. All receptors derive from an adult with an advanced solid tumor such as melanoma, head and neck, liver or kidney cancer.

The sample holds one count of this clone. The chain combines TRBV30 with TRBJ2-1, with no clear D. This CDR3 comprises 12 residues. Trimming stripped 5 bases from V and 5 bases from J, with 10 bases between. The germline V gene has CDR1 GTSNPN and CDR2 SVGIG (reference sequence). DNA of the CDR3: TGTGCCTGGTCTACTAAGAACAATGAGCAGTTCTTC. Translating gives CAWSTKNNEQFF.

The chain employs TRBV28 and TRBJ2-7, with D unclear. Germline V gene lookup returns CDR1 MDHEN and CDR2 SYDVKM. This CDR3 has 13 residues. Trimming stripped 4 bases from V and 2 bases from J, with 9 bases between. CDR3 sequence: CASSWAEPYEQYF. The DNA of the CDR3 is TGTGCCAGCAGTTGGGCCGAACCCTACGAGCAGTACTTC.

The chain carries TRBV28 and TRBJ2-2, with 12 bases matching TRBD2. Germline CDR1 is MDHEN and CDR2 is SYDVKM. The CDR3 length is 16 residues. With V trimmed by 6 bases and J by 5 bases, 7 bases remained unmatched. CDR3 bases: TGTGCCAGCAGCGGTACTAGCGGGGGGATGACCGGGGAGCTGTTTTTT. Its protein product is CASSGTSGGMTGELFF.

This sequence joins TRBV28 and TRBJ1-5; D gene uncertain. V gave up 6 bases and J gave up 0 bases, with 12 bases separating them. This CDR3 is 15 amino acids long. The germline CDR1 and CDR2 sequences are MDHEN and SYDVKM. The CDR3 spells CASRQQIYSNQPQHF. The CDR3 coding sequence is TGTGCCAGCAGGCAACAGATTTATAGCAATCAGCCCCAGCATTTT.

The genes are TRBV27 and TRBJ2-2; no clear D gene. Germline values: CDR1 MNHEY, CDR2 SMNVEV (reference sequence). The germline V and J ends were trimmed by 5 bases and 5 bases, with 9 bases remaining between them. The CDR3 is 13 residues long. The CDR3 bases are TGTGCCAGCAGTGCCCTAGGGACCGGGGAGCTGTTTTTT. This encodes CASSALGTGELFF.

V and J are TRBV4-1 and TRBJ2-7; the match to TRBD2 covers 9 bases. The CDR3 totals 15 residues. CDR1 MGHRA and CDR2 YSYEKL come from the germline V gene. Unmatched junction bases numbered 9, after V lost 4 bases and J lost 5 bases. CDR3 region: CASSLSPAGGDEQYF. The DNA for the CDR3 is TGCGCCAGCAGCCTCAGCCCGGCGGGGGGGGACGAGCAGTACTTC.

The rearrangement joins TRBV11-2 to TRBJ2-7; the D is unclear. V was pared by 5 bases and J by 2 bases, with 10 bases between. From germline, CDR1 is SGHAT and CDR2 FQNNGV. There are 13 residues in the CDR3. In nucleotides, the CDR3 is TGTGCCAGCAGCCCCGGGCAAGCCTACGAGCAGTACTTC. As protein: CASSPGQAYEQYF. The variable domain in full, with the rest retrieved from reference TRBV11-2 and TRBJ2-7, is EAGVAQSPRYKIIEKRQSVAFWCNPISGHATLYWYQQILGQGPKLLIQFQNNGVVDDSQLPKDRFSAERLKGVDSTLKIQPAKLEDSAVYLCASSPGQAYEQYFGPGTRLTVT.

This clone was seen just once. The CDR3 nucleotides are TGTGCCAGCAGCTTTGGGGTGATGGCCTCTGGAAACACCATATATTTT. This translates into CASSFGVMASGNTIYF. This chain joins TRBV7-2 and TRBJ1-3; D uncertain. The V end was cut by 3 bases, the J end by 0 bases, with 12 bases between. Germline-derived CDR1 and CDR2 are SGHTA and FQGNSA. This CDR3 spans 16 amino acids.

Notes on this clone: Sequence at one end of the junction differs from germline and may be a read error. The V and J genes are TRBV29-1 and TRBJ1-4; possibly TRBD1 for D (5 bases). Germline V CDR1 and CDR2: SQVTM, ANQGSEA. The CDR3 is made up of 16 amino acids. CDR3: CSVEAVNWGENEKLFF. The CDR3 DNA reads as TGCAGCGTGGAAGCCGTAAATTGGGGGGAAAATGAAAAACTGTTTTTT. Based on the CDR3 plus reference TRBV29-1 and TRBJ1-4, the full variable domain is SAVISQKPSRDICQRGTSLTIQCQVDSQVTMMFWYRQQPGQSLTLIATANQGSEATYESGFVIDKFPISRPNLTFSTLTVSNMSPEDSSIYLCSVEAVNWGENEKLFFGSGTQLSVL.

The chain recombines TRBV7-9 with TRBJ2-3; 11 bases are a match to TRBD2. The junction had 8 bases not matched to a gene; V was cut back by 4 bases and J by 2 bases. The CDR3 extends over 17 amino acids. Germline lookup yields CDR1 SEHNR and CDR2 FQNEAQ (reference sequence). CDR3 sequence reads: CASSSHLTSGNTDTQYF. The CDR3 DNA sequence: TGTGCCAGCAGCTCCCACCTGACTAGCGGGAACACAGATACGCAGTATTTT.

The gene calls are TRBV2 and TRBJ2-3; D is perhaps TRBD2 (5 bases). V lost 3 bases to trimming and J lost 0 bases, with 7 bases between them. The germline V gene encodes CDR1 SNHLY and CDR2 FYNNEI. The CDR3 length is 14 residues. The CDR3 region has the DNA TGTGCCAGCAGTGACGGCGGGAGCACAGATACGCAGTATTTT. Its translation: CASSDGGSTDTQYF.

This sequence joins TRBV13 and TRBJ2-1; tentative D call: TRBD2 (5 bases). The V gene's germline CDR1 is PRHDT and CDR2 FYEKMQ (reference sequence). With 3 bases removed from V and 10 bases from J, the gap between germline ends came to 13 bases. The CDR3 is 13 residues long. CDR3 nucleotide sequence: TGTGCCAGCAGCTTTGTTCGGGAAAGCGAGCAGTTCTTC. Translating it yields CASSFVRESEQFF. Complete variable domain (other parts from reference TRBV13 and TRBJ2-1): AAGVIQSPRHLIKEKRETATLKCYPIPRHDTVYWYQQGPGQDPQFLISFYEKMQSDKGSIPDRFSAQQFSDYHSELNMSSLELGDSALYFCASSFVRESEQFFGPGTRLTVL.

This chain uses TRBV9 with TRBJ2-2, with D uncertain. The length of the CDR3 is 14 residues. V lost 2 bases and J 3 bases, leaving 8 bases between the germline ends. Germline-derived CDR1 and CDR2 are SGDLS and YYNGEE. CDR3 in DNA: TGTGCCAGCAGCGTTGGTGGAGACACCGGGGAGCTGTTTTTT. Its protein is CASSVGGDTGELFF.

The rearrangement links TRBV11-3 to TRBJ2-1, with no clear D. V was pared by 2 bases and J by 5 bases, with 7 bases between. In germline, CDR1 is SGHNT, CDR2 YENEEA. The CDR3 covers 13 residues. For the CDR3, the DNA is TGTGCCAGCAGCTTATTAGGAAACAATGAGCAGTTCTTC. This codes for CASSLLGNNEQFF.

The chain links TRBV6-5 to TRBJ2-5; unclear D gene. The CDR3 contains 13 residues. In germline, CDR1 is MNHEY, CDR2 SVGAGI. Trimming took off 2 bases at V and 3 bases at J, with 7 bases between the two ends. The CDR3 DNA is TGTGCCAGCAGTTACATCGGAGAAGAGACCCAGTACTTC. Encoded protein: CASSYIGEETQYF.

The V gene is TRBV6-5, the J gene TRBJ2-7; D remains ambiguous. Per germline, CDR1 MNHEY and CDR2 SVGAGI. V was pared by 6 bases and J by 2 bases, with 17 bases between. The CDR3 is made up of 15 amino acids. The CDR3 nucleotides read TGTGCCAGCAGCCCAACCAGGTTAGCAACCTACGAGCAGTACTTC. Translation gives CASSPTRLATYEQYF.

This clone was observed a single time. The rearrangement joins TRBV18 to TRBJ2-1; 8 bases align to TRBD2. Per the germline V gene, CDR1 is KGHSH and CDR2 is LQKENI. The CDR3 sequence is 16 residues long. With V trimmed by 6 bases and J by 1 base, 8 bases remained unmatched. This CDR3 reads CASSLREGWSYNEQFF. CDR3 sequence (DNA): TGTGCCAGCTCCCTTCGGGAGGGTTGGTCCTACAATGAGCAGTTCTTC.

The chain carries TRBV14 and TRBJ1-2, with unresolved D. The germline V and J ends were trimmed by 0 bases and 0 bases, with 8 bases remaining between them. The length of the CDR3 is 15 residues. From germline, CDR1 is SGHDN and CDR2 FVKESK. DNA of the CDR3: TGTGCCAGCAGCCAAGATCAAGGGTCTAACTATGGCTACACCTTC. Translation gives CASSQDQGSNYGYTF.

In nucleotides, the CDR3 is TGCGCCAGCAGCCAATCCTTTCTTAGCTCTGGCGAGCAGTACTTC. Its translation is CASSQSFLSSGEQYF. The chain recombines TRBV4-1 with TRBJ2-7; D is undetermined. Trimming took 2 bases from V and 6 from J, leaving 17 bases between them. CDR1 and CDR2 from the germline V gene are MGHRA and YSYEKL. This CDR3 has 15 residues.

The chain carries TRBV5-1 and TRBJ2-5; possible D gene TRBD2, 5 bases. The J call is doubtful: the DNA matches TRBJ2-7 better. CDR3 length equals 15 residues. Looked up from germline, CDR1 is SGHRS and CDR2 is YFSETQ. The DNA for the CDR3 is TGCGCCAGCAGCTCGACTTACACGGGGAGTGGCGAGCAGTACTTC. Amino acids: CASSSTYTGSGEQYF.

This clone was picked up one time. As DNA, the CDR3 is TGTGCCAGCAGTTCAGACAGGGACTACACCGGGGAGCTGTTTTTT. Translating gives CASSSDRDYTGELFF. The chain carries TRBV6-1 and TRBJ2-2; the D gene is possibly TRBD1 (7 bases). Per the germline V gene, CDR1 is MNHNS and CDR2 is SASEGT. V lost 5 bases to trimming and J lost 3 bases, with 13 bases between them. The CDR3 covers 15 residues.